This T cell receptor (beta chain) comes out of a study of graft-versus-host responses after intestinal transplantation. The wider study: Isolated intestinal, liver-intestinal, or multivisceral transplants were what recipients had. All recipients were given anti-thymocyte globulin induction, and tacrolimus and steroids were then administered for roughly three years.

This clone was seen just once. Antigen specificity is unknown. Germline values: CDR1 LNHDA, CDR2 SQIVND (reference sequence). V was cut by 8 bases and J by 2 bases, with 10 bases left in between. The CDR3 runs to 12 residues. Sequenced by immunoSEQ multiplex PCR; TCRdb stores in-frame clones only, minus some. The table has about 120,000 clones, 80% to 95% seen once. V and J are TRBV19 and TRBJ2-7; weak D call: TRBD2 (6 bases). The specimen comprised unstimulated CD8+ T cells sorted from spleen or lymph node cells, sampled before intestinal transplant. This receptor was taken from a human donor who received an intestinal transplant. CDR3 sequence reads: CASGTGPYEQYF. The CDR3, as DNA: TGTGCCAGTGGGACTGGTCCCTACGAGCAGTACTTC.